The TCR beta chain under discussion was sequenced for a study of shared clonotypes between healthy human individuals. Trimming left V 5 bases short and J 6 bases short, with 13 bases between. The CDR3 runs 13 residues. Germline V lookup: CDR1 MGHDK, CDR2 SYGVNS. All of the donors resided in Nashville, Tennessee, and each was a Caucasian adult. A CD45RA+ naive subset and a CD45RA-negative memory subset were split from CD4+ cells. The assay was immunoSEQ multiplex PCR, and TCRdb's table has in-frame clones only and misses some. The profile shows about 1.1 million clones, 75% to 80% of them singletons. This chain connects TRBV25-1 to TRBJ1-2; D might be TRBD1 (6 bases). The specimen was memory CD4+ T cells from PBMCs. The subset denotes: CD45RA-negative fraction. The sequence was collected from a man aged 18-30 years in good health. Some clones in this sample may be carry-over from other donors' samples. The CDR3 DNA follows: TGTGCCAGCAGTCTACAGGGAAGGGATGGCTACACCTTC. The encoded protein is CASSLQGRDGYTF.